This paragraph reports one T cell receptor (beta chain). The antigen remains unidentified. These data are taken from a study of T-cell memory formation after mild COVID-19. Study overall: In these data, TCR clusters were largely donor specific. Whole-study results and caveats: Second-wave clones peaking on day 37 lacked confirmed SARS-CoV-2 specificity. Researchers found some responding clones in pre-infection memory, a sign that cross-reactive memory joined.

One entry per CDR3 protein, called by TCRdb with MiXCR from the 5' RACE reads. This sample yields 350,000 to 450,000 distinct CDR3 sequences, of which around 14% are seen a single time; 22% belongs to the top ten. The clonotype comes from a man younger than 35 who had mild COVID-19 (a few samples of this study predate the infection). Cell type and time point are not known. The sequencing sample was made of PBMCs or a T cell subset sorted from them (not recorded which).

The CDR3 DNA reads as TGTGCCAGCAGCGCTCTACTAGCGGGGTCCACAGATACGCAGTATTTT. Encoded protein: CASSALLAGSTDTQYF. The chain has TRBV7-3 and TRBJ2-3; 10 positions agree with TRBD2. V gave up 5 bases and J gave up 2 bases; unmatched junction bases: 7. This CDR3 comprises 16 residues. Germline V gene lookup returns CDR1 SGHTA and CDR2 FQGTGA.